This T cell receptor beta chain was documented in a study of graft-versus-host responses after intestinal transplantation. Turning to the study itself: Multivisceral, liver-intestinal, or isolated intestinal transplants were performed in recipients.

Findings and limits, study-wide: Early post-transplant HvG declines showed an association with peak circulating GvH clone levels. Within the allografts of patients who had graft-donor T cell macrochimerism, graft-versus-host to host-versus-graft clonal ratios were high. Detected in recipient marrow were GvH clones, some of which were first observed in ileum or blood.

Sequenced by immunoSEQ multiplex PCR; TCRdb stores in-frame clones only, minus some. In the table there are about 100,000 clones, around nine tenths of which are singletons. The CDR3 has 15 amino acids. Trimming removed 4 bases from V and 3 bases from J; junction bases left unmatched: 8. Germline CDR1 LNHDA, CDR2 SQIVND (reference sequence). A note on this clone: Its antigen is not identified.

The sequence derives from a human donor who received an intestinal transplant. The sample in question was unstimulated CD8+ T cells sorted from spleen or lymph node cells, obtained before intestinal transplant. The V call is TRBV19, the J call TRBJ1-1; 7 nucleotides align to TRBD1. The CDR3 loop reads CASSTTLTGYTEAFF. The CDR3 DNA is TGTGCCAGTAGTACCACCCTGACAGGGTACACTGAAGCTTTCTTT.